Shown below are 16 T cell receptor beta chains from a single sample sequenced in a study of T cell changes during pregnancy in multiple sclerosis (dated by TCRdb to the late 2010s). The library was produced with the immunoSEQ multiplex PCR assay. What TCRdb holds here is the immuneACCESS table cut down to in-frame rearrangements. Part of the clones is not present; checked against another copy, under half of the missing clones reflect an unresolved V gene, and the others are unexplained. This sample is represented by about 59,000 clones; over 85% of them were singletons. The ten largest clones capture roughly 2.5% of the sample. The starting material was CD8+ T cells from peripheral blood mononuclear cells, obtained in the third trimester of pregnancy. These receptors were collected from a female donor with multiple sclerosis, enrolled in a pregnancy study.

The chain couples TRBV5-4 to TRBJ2-1, with D maybe TRBD2 (7 bases). The CDR3 sequence is 14 residues long. The V gene's germline CDR1 is SGHNT and CDR2 YYREEE (reference sequence). V dropped 0 bases and J dropped 8 bases, with 12 bases sitting between them. Here the CDR3 reads CASSLGGGGDEQFF. The CDR3 DNA is TGTGCCAGCAGCTTGGGCGGGGGCGGCGATGAGCAGTTCTTC.

The CDR3 protein is CASRRSGAVLQETQYF. CDR3 nucleotides: TGCGCCAGCAGACGGTCTGGGGCGGTACTTCAAGAGACCCAGTACTTC. The chain uses TRBV5-1 and TRBJ2-5; TRBD1 is a possible D gene (5 bases). Germline CDR1 reads SGHRS; CDR2 reads YFSETQ. The CDR3 has 16 amino acids. Trimming took 5 bases from V and 2 from J, leaving 19 bases between them.

The chain has TRBV6-1 and TRBJ2-1, with 13 bases identical to TRBD2. CDR3 length equals 20 residues. The V gene end was trimmed by 4 bases and the J gene end by 6 bases; junction bases not matched to a gene: 18. CDR1 and CDR2 (germline): MNHNS, SASEGT. CDR3 amino acids: CASSAEKIGTSGKLGNEQFF. The CDR3 DNA sequence: TGTGCCAGCAGTGCAGAGAAGATTGGGACTAGCGGGAAATTAGGCAATGAGCAGTTCTTC.

The chain carries TRBV27 and TRBJ2-3; 7 bases are a match to TRBD2. The V gene end was trimmed by 9 bases and the J gene end by 4 bases; junction bases not matched to a gene: 13. CDR3 size: 15 residues. Germline lookup yields CDR1 MNHEY and CDR2 SMNVEV (reference sequence). The CDR3 sequence is CASRPLTSRADTQYF. Written as DNA, the CDR3 is TGTGCCAGTAGACCCTTGACTAGCCGGGCAGATACGCAGTATTTT.

The V gene is TRBV5-1, the J gene TRBJ2-1, with 8 bases identical to TRBD1. This CDR3 region has 15 residues. Germline CDR1 is SGHRS and CDR2 is YFSETQ. Losses at the gene ends were 2 bases for V and 8 bases for J; bases not matched to a gene: 9. The CDR3: CASSFTGGPVHEQFF. DNA for the CDR3: TGCGCCAGCAGCTTTACAGGGGGACCAGTTCATGAGCAGTTCTTC.

This clone was counted a single time. The V and J genes are TRBV4-1 and TRBJ1-5, with TRBD1 as a possible D gene (6 bases). Germline V gene sequence: CDR1 MGHRA, CDR2 YSYEKL. The CDR3 is 15 residues long. The ends were cut back, 4 bases at V and 8 bases at J, with 18 bases in the middle. CDR3 sequence (DNA): TGCGCCAGCAGCCGAGCCCTACAGGGCGGTAAGCCCCAGCATTTT. Translation gives CASSRALQGGKPQHF.

V is TRBV9 and J is TRBJ2-3, with 7 nucleotides matching TRBD2. V gave up 0 bases and J gave up 0 bases; unmatched junction bases: 1. CDR3 length: 15 amino acids. Germline assignment: CDR1 SGDLS and CDR2 YYNGEE. The chain's CDR3 is CASSVGGSSTDTQYF. Here the CDR3 DNA reads TGTGCCAGCAGCGTAGGCGGGAGTAGCACAGATACGCAGTATTTT.

This chain connects TRBV5-1 to TRBJ1-1, with D perhaps TRBD1 (5 bases). The CDR3 consists of 13 residues. V lost 4 bases and J 4 bases, leaving 11 bases between the germline ends. CDR1 and CDR2 (germline): SGHRS, YFSETQ. This chain's CDR3 is CASSQTGGTEAFF. The CDR3 coding sequence is TGCGCCAGCAGCCAAACCGGGGGCACTGAAGCTTTCTTT. Supplemented by reference TRBV5-1 and TRBJ1-1, the full variable domain reads KAGVTQTPRYLIKTRGQQVTLSCSPISGHRSVSWYQQTPGQGLQFLFEYFSETQRNKGNFPGRFSGRQFSNSRSEMNVSTLELGDSALYLCASSQTGGTEAFFGQGTRLTVV.

The rearrangement links TRBV4-1 to TRBJ2-5; perhaps TRBD2 as D (5 bases). Between the trimmed V and J ends, which lost 1 base and 5 bases, there was a span of 14 bases. Germline CDR1 is MGHRA and CDR2 is YSYEKL. The CDR3 is 15 amino acids. The CDR3 loop reads CASSQGSSPHETQYF. The CDR3 DNA reads TGCGCCAGCAGCCAAGGCTCTAGCCCCCACGAGACCCAGTACTTC.

The rearrangement links TRBV7-2 to TRBJ1-2; no clear D gene. V lost 0 bases to trimming and J lost 6 bases, with 8 bases between them. CDR3 length equals 13 residues. The V gene's germline CDR1 is SGHTA and CDR2 FQGNSA. Written as DNA, the CDR3 is TGTGCCAGCAGCTTAGCGAGCCTTAATGGCTACACCTTC. This translates into CASSLASLNGYTF.

The rearrangement joins TRBV4-1 to TRBJ2-3; D is uncertain. With 2 bases removed from V and 2 bases from J, the gap between germline ends came to 5 bases. Germline V gene data show CDR1 as MGHRA and CDR2 as YSYEKL. The CDR3 is made up of 13 amino acids. Here the CDR3 reads CASSQSVTDTQYF. CDR3 bases: TGCGCCAGCAGCCAATCCGTCACAGATACGCAGTATTTT.

This clone was observed a single time. The rearrangement links TRBV7-9 to TRBJ1-1; D unresolved. The CDR3 extends over 19 amino acids. CDR1 is SEHNR, CDR2 FQNEAQ, per germline (reference sequence). The V end was cut by 4 bases, the J end by 1 base, with 25 bases between. The CDR3 spells CASSSPALTVRVRNTEAFF. CDR3 bases: TGTGCCAGCAGCTCCCCTGCACTTACCGTGAGGGTCCGGAACACTGAAGCTTTCTTT.

This sequence joins TRBV4-2 and TRBJ2-2; 9 bases map to TRBD2. Looked up from germline, CDR1 is LGHNA and CDR2 is YNFKEQ. The CDR3 runs 15 residues. With V trimmed by 2 bases and J by 5 bases, 3 bases remained unmatched. CDR3 nucleotides: TGTGCCAGCAGCCAACTAGCGGGGTCAACCGGGGAGCTGTTTTTT. It yields the protein CASSQLAGSTGELFF.

This chain links TRBV7-9 with TRBJ2-3; 11 nucleotides line up with TRBD2. Losses at the gene ends were 5 bases for V and 6 bases for J; bases not matched to a gene: 7. Germline-derived CDR1 and CDR2 are SEHNR and FQNEAQ (reference sequence). The CDR3 has 15 amino acids. This CDR3 reads CASSPTSGSGDTQYF. For the CDR3, the DNA is TGTGCCAGCAGCCCTACTAGCGGGAGTGGTGATACGCAGTATTTT.

The CDR3 bases are TGTGCCATCAGTGAGTCTGCGACTAGCTCCTACGAGCAGTACTTC. It encodes CAISESATSSYEQYF. The chain combines TRBV10-3 with TRBJ2-7, with a weak D call TRBD2 (6 bases). This CDR3 contains 15 residues. The germline V gene has CDR1 ENHRY and CDR2 SYGVKD. V lost 0 bases and J 0 bases, leaving 9 bases between the germline ends.

The gene calls are TRBV2 and TRBJ2-7, with D possibly matching TRBD2 (6 bases). The CDR3 has 15 amino acids. V was clipped by 4 bases and J by 1 base, with 14 bases between them. Germline CDR1 reads SNHLY; CDR2 reads FYNNEI. The CDR3 loop is CASSAASGLSYEQYF. Written as DNA, the CDR3 is TGTGCCAGCAGTGCTGCGAGCGGGCTATCCTACGAGCAGTACTTC.